Listed below are T cell receptor beta chains from one sample, sequenced in a study of blood T cell repertoires in COVID-19. TCRdb's table, derived via immunoSEQ multiplex PCR, lists solely in-frame clones and lacks some. The repertoire holds roughly 60,000 clones, with around four fifths as singletons. The sample was peripheral blood. The origin of the receptors is a man in his fifties or sixties with acute or convalescent COVID-19. CDR3s leave out the opening cysteine and the closing phenylalanine or tryptophan. Each record gives: D gene, clone size, J gene, V gene, CDR3 protein. A D gene is named only where the DNA matches it firmly. Some rows mark clone size as missing; the rest say once, few, many or name a class of expanded clone.

d_gene: TRBD1; abundance: .; j_gene: TRBJ1-2; v_gene: TRBV5-1; CDR3aa: ASSLAGTDYGYT
d_gene: TRBD2; abundance: few; j_gene: TRBJ2-5; v_gene: TRBV11-2; CDR3aa: ASSLVGGEETQY
d_gene: TRBD1; abundance: .; j_gene: TRBJ1-2; v_gene: TRBV30; CDR3aa: AWTPGTGGYGYT
d_gene: .; abundance: .; j_gene: TRBJ1-4; v_gene: TRBV5-4; CDR3aa: ASSLFGVEEKLF
d_gene: .; abundance: .; j_gene: TRBJ2-7; v_gene: TRBV12-3/TRBV12-4; CDR3aa: ASGTFQSYEQY
d_gene: TRBD1; abundance: .; j_gene: TRBJ2-3; v_gene: TRBV27; CDR3aa: ASSLPGQLTDTQY
d_gene: .; abundance: once; j_gene: TRBJ1-2; v_gene: TRBV6-6; CDR3aa: ASSPTVGQGFGYGYT
d_gene: .; abundance: .; j_gene: TRBJ1-4; v_gene: TRBV7-2; CDR3aa: ASSFQGTANEKLF
d_gene: .; abundance: few; j_gene: TRBJ1-3; v_gene: TRBV4-1; CDR3aa: ASSQGPGNTIY
d_gene: .; abundance: .; j_gene: TRBJ1-2; v_gene: TRBV7-9; CDR3aa: ASSFQGNYGYT
d_gene: .; abundance: .; j_gene: TRBJ1-2; v_gene: TRBV7-2; CDR3aa: ASSQTYSGYT
d_gene: TRBD1; abundance: .; j_gene: TRBJ1-2; v_gene: TRBV5-6; CDR3aa: ASRSGGRANYGYT
d_gene: .; abundance: .; j_gene: TRBJ1-5; v_gene: TRBV11-2; CDR3aa: ASSRTASQPQH
d_gene: TRBD2; abundance: .; j_gene: TRBJ2-7; v_gene: TRBV7-9; CDR3aa: ASSLGAGLDEQY
d_gene: .; abundance: .; j_gene: TRBJ2-1; v_gene: TRBV25-1; CDR3aa: ASSESSGGSYNEQF
d_gene: TRBD1; abundance: .; j_gene: TRBJ1-2; v_gene: TRBV2; CDR3aa: ASSVDRGRGYT
d_gene: TRBD1; abundance: .; j_gene: TRBJ2-7; v_gene: TRBV7-9; CDR3aa: ASSPTNRQGAYEQY
d_gene: TRBD2; abundance: once; j_gene: TRBJ2-1; v_gene: TRBV27; CDR3aa: ASSPQRGGSHKVSEQF
d_gene: TRBD1; abundance: .; j_gene: TRBJ1-2; v_gene: TRBV4-1; CDR3aa: ASSLRGTGDLGGYT
d_gene: .; abundance: .; j_gene: TRBJ1-1; v_gene: TRBV18; CDR3aa: ASSPERVNTEAF
d_gene: .; abundance: .; j_gene: TRBJ1-2; v_gene: TRBV28; CDR3aa: ASSFSGLYYGYT
d_gene: .; abundance: .; j_gene: TRBJ1-6; v_gene: TRBV30; CDR3aa: AWTGKLSNSPLH
d_gene: TRBD1; abundance: .; j_gene: TRBJ1-2; v_gene: TRBV19; CDR3aa: ASSTTRTGTNYGCT
d_gene: TRBD1; abundance: .; j_gene: TRBJ1-1; v_gene: TRBV5-8; CDR3aa: ASSRGQRGTEAF